The next 21 T cell receptor beta chains were all read from a single sample in a study of a mutant IDH1 vaccine in newly diagnosed glioma. Noted time point: week 35, safety follow-up. One vaccine dose held 300 ug of mutant IDH1 20-mer peptide and came with topical imiquimod. TCRdb's copy holds only in-frame clones and misses some; the assay was immunoSEQ multiplex PCR. In the table there are around 26,000 clones, less than 85% of which are singletons. These receptors are not linked to any known antigen. The sample consisted of PBMCs, taken from a glioma patient whose treatment included an IDH1 peptide vaccine. The receptors derive from a young man with glioma.

The V and J genes are TRBV11-3 and TRBJ2-5; no reliable D call. This CDR3 region has 16 residues. Between the trimmed V and J ends, which lost 5 bases and 4 bases, there was a span of 20 bases. The V gene's germline CDR1 is SGHNT and CDR2 YENEEA. In DNA, the CDR3 is TGTGCCAGCAGCCATCGAGAAGGGTGTAGCTTAGAGACCCAGTACTTC. This encodes CASSHREGCSLETQYF. Filled out from reference TRBV11-3 and TRBJ2-5, the complete variable domain reads EAGVVQSPRYKIIEKKQPVAFWCNPISGHNTLYWYLQNLGQGPELLIRYENEEAVDDSQLPKDRFSAERLKGVDSTLKIQPAELGDSAVYLCASSHREGCSLETQYFGPGTRLLVL.

The chain is built from TRBV5-4 and TRBJ2-2; D call uncertain. The germline V gene encodes CDR1 SGHNT and CDR2 YYREEE (reference sequence). V was shortened by 0 bases and J by 4 bases, with 7 bases between the two germline ends. The CDR3 has 14 residues. CDR3 nucleotide sequence: TGTGCCAGCAGCTTGGATTGGGCCACCGGGGAGCTGTTTTTT. Translation gives CASSLDWATGELFF.

The chain is built from TRBV18 and TRBJ1-2; TRBD1 matches at 10 bases. Germline V gives CDR1 KGHSH, CDR2 LQKENI. V was clipped by 4 bases and J by 6 bases; unmatched bases: 14. This CDR3 is built from 17 residues. The CDR3 is CASSRRTGTGEEDGYTF. CDR3 DNA sequence: TGTGCCAGCTCACGACGCACAGGGACAGGGGAAGAAGATGGCTACACCTTC.

V gene TRBV5-4 combines with J gene TRBJ2-7, with 10 bases lining up with TRBD2. This CDR3 spans 16 amino acids. J was trimmed by 3 bases and V by 2 bases; bases with no gene match: 8. Germline assignment: CDR1 SGHNT and CDR2 YYREEE (reference sequence). Here the CDR3 DNA reads TGTGCCAGCAGCTTTGGTCAGGCTAGCGGGAGCTACGAGCAGTACTTC. Translation gives CASSFGQASGSYEQYF.

The table lists this clone with a few counts. The chain uses TRBV2 and TRBJ1-1; D is perhaps TRBD1 (5 bases). V dropped 4 bases and J dropped 3 bases, with 9 bases sitting between them. The CDR3 covers 13 residues. The V gene's germline CDR1 is SNHLY and CDR2 FYNNEI. The CDR3 loop reads CASSGARDTEAFF. CDR3 DNA sequence: TGTGCCAGCAGTGGGGCCAGGGACACTGAAGCTTTCTTT.

The gene calls are TRBV7-9 and TRBJ1-4, with D maybe TRBD1 (6 bases). This CDR3 region has 14 residues. CDR1 SEHNR and CDR2 FQNEAQ come from the germline V gene (reference sequence). The V end was cut by 4 bases, the J end by 1 base, with 7 bases between. For the CDR3, the DNA is TGTGCCAGCAGCTACAGGGAAACTAATGAAAAACTGTTTTTT. It yields the protein CASSYRETNEKLFF.

This clone was counted a few times. This chain uses TRBV19 with TRBJ2-4; the D gene is possibly TRBD2 (5 bases). This CDR3 is built from 18 residues. The germline V and J ends were trimmed by 3 bases and 0 bases, with 18 bases remaining between them. Per the germline V gene, CDR1 is LNHDA and CDR2 is SQIVND (reference sequence). The CDR3 loop is CASSMKEVTTLAKNIQYF. The DNA of the CDR3 is TGTGCCAGTAGTATGAAGGAGGTTACGACCCTAGCCAAAAACATTCAGTACTTC.

J is TRBJ1-1 and V is TRBV19, with 8 nucleotides matching TRBD1. Germline V CDR1 and CDR2: LNHDA, SQIVND (reference sequence). V lost 8 bases, J lost 1 base, and 3 bases stayed unmatched. The CDR3 runs 13 residues. The CDR3 region is CASGQGRNTEAFF. CDR3 DNA sequence: TGTGCCAGTGGACAGGGTCGGAACACTGAAGCTTTCTTT.

The rearrangement joins TRBV29-1 to TRBJ2-1; 7 bases align to TRBD2. CDR3 size: 18 residues. Germline V gene data show CDR1 as SQVTM and CDR2 as ANQGSEA. V lost 3 bases and J lost 1; bases outside the gene matches: 15. CDR3 DNA sequence: TGCAGCGTTGATGAGGCGGGGAGCGGGATCGGTTCCTACAATGAGCAGTTCTTC. Its protein product is CSVDEAGSGIGSYNEQFF.

This chain links TRBV7-2 with TRBJ2-3; 8 positions match TRBD2. The V gene end was trimmed by 2 bases and the J gene end by 1 base; junction bases not matched to a gene: 5. CDR1 SGHTA and CDR2 FQGNSA come from the germline V gene. This CDR3 is 16 amino acids long. The CDR3, as DNA: TGTGCCAGCAGCTTAATGAGCGGGGGCCGCACAGATACGCAGTATTTT. Protein product: CASSLMSGGRTDTQYF.

The gene calls are TRBV18 and TRBJ2-7, with TRBD1 identical over 8 bases. With 6 bases clipped from V and 6 bases from J, the junction kept 10 bases outside the gene matches. This CDR3 comprises 14 residues. CDR1 is KGHSH, CDR2 LQKENI, per germline. The CDR3 region has the DNA TGTGCCAGCTCCAAAGACAGGGGTTCGGTCGAGCAGTACTTC. Amino acids: CASSKDRGSVEQYF.

This clone rates as medium-sized (0.01 to 0.1%). This chain links TRBV10-3 with TRBJ2-1; D uncertain. This CDR3 contains 15 residues. Germline V gives CDR1 ENHRY, CDR2 SYGVKD. V was shortened by 2 bases and J by 1 base, with 9 bases between the two germline ends. CDR3 nucleotides: TGTGCCATCAGTGAGGGCCTACGTTCCTACAATGAGCAGTTCTTC. Its protein is CAISEGLRSYNEQFF.

V is TRBV5-6 and J is TRBJ2-7; D is unresolved. Deletions cut 2 bases from V and 3 bases from J, with 12 bases between. CDR1 SGHDT and CDR2 YYEEEE come from the germline V gene. The CDR3 spans 14 residues. The CDR3 region has the DNA TGTGCCAGCAGCTTTATGGACCGGCACTACGAGCAGTACTTC. Encoded protein: CASSFMDRHYEQYF.

The V gene is TRBV10-1, the J gene TRBJ2-5; no reliable D call. The germline CDR1 and CDR2 sequences are WNHNN and SYGVQD (reference sequence). V lost 3 bases and J lost 4, with 18 bases in between. This CDR3 comprises 16 residues. The CDR3 sequence is CASSETSAFTGETQYF. The CDR3 DNA reads as TGCGCCAGCAGTGAAACTTCGGCATTCACTGGAGAGACCCAGTACTTC.

The chain has TRBV4-1 and TRBJ1-6; 8 bases are shared with TRBD1. Trimming took 3 bases from V and 9 from J; bases not matched to a gene: 4. CDR1 and CDR2 (germline): MGHRA, YSYEKL. The CDR3 length is 14 residues. The DNA for the CDR3 is TGCGCCAGCAGCCACGGACAGGGTATTTCACCCCTCCACTTT. It encodes CASSHGQGISPLHF.

This sequence joins TRBV29-1 and TRBJ2-7, with D possibly being TRBD1 (5 bases). The CDR3 contains 13 residues. Per germline, CDR1 SQVTM and CDR2 ANQGSEA. V lost 3 bases and J 3 bases, leaving 12 bases between the germline ends. Here the CDR3 DNA reads TGCAGCGTTGAGGACACCCATAGCTACGAGCAGTACTTC. It translates to CSVEDTHSYEQYF.

V gene TRBV6-1 combines with J gene TRBJ1-6, with D perhaps TRBD1 (5 bases). CDR1 and CDR2 from the germline V gene are MNHNS and SASEGT. V lost 5 bases and J lost 3, with 8 bases in between. CDR3 length: 14 residues. The CDR3 coding sequence is TGTGCCAGCAGTCCGGGACTCTATAATTCACCCCTCCACTTT. This codes for CASSPGLYNSPLHF.

The chain joins TRBV6-5 to TRBJ2-2; D is ambiguous. The germline V gene encodes CDR1 MNHEY and CDR2 SVGAGI. Trimming pared 0 bases from V and 6 bases from J, leaving 5 bases between. The CDR3 runs 13 residues. The CDR3 DNA follows: TGTGCCAGCAGTTACTCGGTATCCGGGGAGCTGTTTTTT. Its protein is CASSYSVSGELFF.

This rearrangement joins TRBV4-1 to TRBJ2-5; perhaps TRBD2 as D (6 bases). V lost 3 bases and J 3 bases, leaving 8 bases between the germline ends. Per the germline V gene, CDR1 is MGHRA and CDR2 is YSYEKL. The CDR3 extends over 13 amino acids. In DNA, the CDR3 is TGCGCCAGCAGCCAGATAGCGGAAGAGACCCAGTACTTC. The encoded protein is CASSQIAEETQYF.

The chain recombines TRBV9 with TRBJ2-7; D call uncertain. Trimming shortened V by 0 bases and J by 0 bases, and 13 bases separated the two germline ends. The germline CDR1 and CDR2 sequences are SGDLS and YYNGEE. This CDR3 region has 16 residues. The CDR3 DNA sequence: TGTGCCAGCAGCGTAGAGGGTCAGGTTAGCTCCTACGAGCAGTACTTC. This encodes CASSVEGQVSSYEQYF.

This clone was detected only a few times. The CDR3 sequence: CASSPLRQGAGRTEAFF. Here the CDR3 DNA reads TGCGCCAGCAGCCCGCTAAGACAGGGGGCTGGTCGCACTGAAGCTTTCTTT. The rearrangement links TRBV5-1 to TRBJ1-1; 10 nucleotides line up with TRBD1. The CDR3 has 17 amino acids. Losses at the gene ends were 4 bases for V and 4 bases for J; bases not matched to a gene: 13. The germline gives CDR1 SGHRS, CDR2 YFSETQ.